The 14 T cell receptor beta chains given below trace back to one sample, sequenced in a study. TCRdb independently ran MiXCR on the RT-PCR reads; one entry per CDR3 protein. The data show about 700,000 distinct CDR3 sequences, with 11% to 15% seen just once and 3.6% held by the top ten. Sequencing was done on a sample of memory CD4+ T cells from blood. The receptors originated from a female donor in good health, serving as a healthy control.

This clonotype was counted many times. This chain connects TRBV5-6 to TRBJ2-2; 9 positions agree with TRBD1. Germline CDR1 and CDR2: SGHDT and YYEEEE. The CDR3 contains 17 residues. Unmatched junction bases numbered 11, after V lost 5 bases and J lost 3 bases. CDR3 region: CASSPPGGTGYTGELFF. Here the CDR3 DNA reads TGTGCCAGCAGTCCCCCCGGGGGGACAGGGTACACCGGGGAGCTGTTTTTT.

This clonotype was picked up many times. This chain joins TRBV7-9 and TRBJ1-4; D not resolved. CDR1 and CDR2 (germline): SEHNR, FQNEAQ (reference sequence). The V and J ends lost 1 base and 4 bases respectively, with 7 bases between them. The CDR3 runs to 14 residues. The CDR3 nucleotides read TGTGCCAGCAGCTTAGTACAGTTTAATGAAAAACTGTTTTTT. Residues: CASSLVQFNEKLFF.

The chain has TRBV7-2 and TRBJ1-5, with D perhaps TRBD1 (5 bases). Germline lookup yields CDR1 SGHTA and CDR2 FQGNSA. The CDR3 runs to 13 residues. Deletions cut 5 bases from V and 4 bases from J, with 9 bases between. CDR3 bases: TGTGCCAGCAGCCGGGGCCAAAATCAGCCCCAGCATTTT. Residues: CASSRGQNQPQHF. The variable domain in full, completed from reference TRBV7-2 and TRBJ1-5, reads GAGVSQSPSNKVTEKGKDVELRCDPISGHTALYWYRQSLGQGLEFLIYFQGNSAPDKSGLPSDRFSAERTGGSVSTLTIQRTQQEDSAVYLCASSRGQNQPQHFGDGTRLSIL.

In its sample, this clonotype was seen many times. V and J are TRBV5-1 and TRBJ2-1, with D tentatively TRBD2 (6 bases). CDR1 is SGHRS, CDR2 YFSETQ, per germline. The CDR3 extends over 17 amino acids. V shed 3 bases and J shed 4 bases, with 20 bases lying between them. In DNA form, the CDR3 reads TGCGCCAGCAGCTCCTATCCCGAGCGGGCCGCTTACAATGAGCAGTTCTTC. Its protein is CASSSYPERAAYNEQFF.

This clonotype was seen ten or more times. This chain connects TRBV6-6 to TRBJ1-2; D is ambiguous. The V gene's germline CDR1 is MNHNY and CDR2 SVGAGI (reference sequence). V was trimmed by 6 bases and J by 4 bases, leaving 15 bases between them. The CDR3 runs to 14 residues. The CDR3 sequence: CASSLRGGIYGYTF. For the CDR3, the DNA is TGTGCCAGCAGCCTCCGGGGAGGGATCTATGGCTACACCTTC.

This clonotype was seen a few times. V usage is TRBV7-3 and J usage is TRBJ2-7; TRBD1 might be the D (6 bases). Germline assignment: CDR1 SGHTA and CDR2 FQGTGA. Trimming pared 6 bases from V and 5 bases from J, leaving 14 bases between. The CDR3 runs to 13 residues. CDR3 nucleotide sequence: TGTGCCAGCAGTCCGTGGGGGCATCACGAGCAGTACTTC. Protein: CASSPWGHHEQYF.

This clonotype occurred a few times. This chain uses TRBV12-3 or TRBV12-4 with TRBJ2-7, with TRBD2 matching 9 bases. Losses at the gene ends were 5 bases for V and 12 bases for J; bases not matched to a gene: 11. CDR3 size: 13 residues. The CDR3 loop is CASSRREGTGWYF. In nucleotides, the CDR3 is TGTGCCAGCAGTCGGCGGGAGGGCACGGGGTGGTACTTC.

CDR3 nucleotides: TGTGCCAGCAGCTCAGCGGTCGGGACCGTTAGCAATCAGCCCCAGCATTTT. Translating gives CASSSAVGTVSNQPQHF. The gene calls are TRBV7-6 and TRBJ1-5, with D tentatively TRBD1 (5 bases). The CDR3 covers 17 residues. V lost 4 bases and J lost 0, with 16 bases in between. Germline CDR1 reads SGHVS; CDR2 reads FNYEAQ.

V usage is TRBV7-9 and J usage is TRBJ1-6; D remains unclear. Trimming removed 2 bases at V and 5 bases at J, with 10 bases between. The V gene's germline CDR1 is SEHNR and CDR2 FQNEAQ (reference sequence). The CDR3 is 15 amino acids. CDR3 coding DNA: TGTGCCAGCAGCTTAAACTCCGTAGATAATTCACCCCTCCACTTT. Translated, it gives CASSLNSVDNSPLHF. Full variable domain (outside the CDR3, taken from reference TRBV7-9 and TRBJ1-6): DTGVSQNPRHKITKRGQNVTFRCDPISEHNRLYWYRQTLGQGPEFLTYFQNEAQLEKSRLLSDRFSAERPKGSFSTLEIQRTEQGDSAMYLCASSLNSVDNSPLHFGNGTRLTVT.

The V and J genes are TRBV7-3 and TRBJ1-2; TRBD1 aligns across 12 bases. Per the germline V gene, CDR1 is SGHTA and CDR2 is FQGTGA. V gave up 4 bases and J gave up 7 bases; unmatched junction bases: 1. This CDR3 is 13 amino acids long. The CDR3 region is CASSSGQGAGYTF. The CDR3 DNA is TGTGCCAGCAGCTCGGGACAGGGGGCTGGCTACACCTTC.

This clonotype occurred a few times. V is TRBV20-1 and J is TRBJ1-5, with D possibly TRBD1 on 5 matching bases. Per germline, CDR1 DFQATT and CDR2 SNEGSKA (reference sequence). V shed 4 bases and J shed 5 bases, with 21 bases lying between them. This CDR3 has 16 amino acids. The DNA for the CDR3 is TGCAGTGCTACCAAGTACCAGGGAAGAGGGGATCAGCCCCAGCATTTT. Translated: CSATKYQGRGDQPQHF.

This sequence joins TRBV5-4 and TRBJ2-2; 11 bases align to TRBD2. Per the germline V gene, CDR1 is SGHNT and CDR2 is YYREEE (reference sequence). V dropped 4 bases and J dropped 3; count of bases not matched to a gene: 5. This CDR3 is built from 16 residues. For the CDR3, the DNA is TGTGCCAGCAGCCCGACTAGCGGGACTCACACCGGGGAGCTGTTTTTT. Translated, it gives CASSPTSGTHTGELFF.

The V call is TRBV7-8, the J call TRBJ1-2; weak D call: TRBD1 (6 bases). Per germline, CDR1 SGHVS and CDR2 FQNEAQ. The length of the CDR3 is 15 residues. V lost 3 bases, J lost 8 bases, and 19 bases lay in between. The CDR3 region is CASSFYVGGRRGYTF. CDR3 nucleotide sequence: TGTGCCAGCAGCTTCTACGTCGGGGGCAGAAGGGGCTACACCTTC.

V usage is TRBV7-2 and J usage is TRBJ1-1; D perhaps matches TRBD1 (6 bases). The ends were cut back, 7 bases at V and 1 base at J, with 13 bases in the middle. Germline V gene sequence: CDR1 SGHTA, CDR2 FQGNSA. This CDR3 spans 14 amino acids. The CDR3 spells CASTKGRGNTEAFF. For the CDR3, the DNA is TGTGCCAGCACTAAGGGCAGGGGGAACACTGAAGCTTTCTTT.